Ten or more counts support the clone carrying this TCR beta chain. The sample originates from a study of molecular identifiers for immune sequencing clone quantification. TCRdb re-analysed the PCR reads in MiXCR, keeping a single row per CDR3 protein. The table shows more than 300,000 distinct CDR3 sequences, with 20% to 25% occurring only once. This CDR3 comprises 16 residues. Trimming pared 5 bases from V and 4 bases from J, leaving 21 bases between. Germline lookup yields CDR1 SGHRS and CDR2 YFSETQ. V is TRBV5-1 and J is TRBJ1-2; D perhaps matches TRBD1 (5 bases). This TCR was recovered from a human donor in good health. Some libraries in this study had Jurkat cell RNA spiked in. Input material: naive CD8+ T cells from blood, with Jurkat cell RNA spiked in. The sample's subset: FACS-sorted CD8+CD4-CCR7+CD45RA+ naive T cells. This chain's CDR3 is CASSGLPGQGTYGYTF. The CDR3 DNA reads as TGCGCCAGCAGTGGGCTCCCGGGCCAAGGGACCTATGGCTACACCTTC.